Presented here are 27 T cell receptor beta chains from one specimen sequenced in a study of cytomegalovirus exposure and HLA in healthy donors. PCR amplification relied on 60 Vbeta primers (plus 13 Jbeta primers). Clones were sequenced by immunoSEQ multiplex PCR, and TCRdb holds only the in-frame ones, with some missing. This table lists roughly 150,000 clones. Sequencing used PBMCs. The receptors stem from a woman in her 50s in good health and CMV-seronegative.

The chain combines TRBV7-9 with TRBJ2-2, with unresolved D. CDR1 is SEHNR and CDR2 is FQNEAQ in the germline V gene (reference sequence). The CDR3 is 15 residues long. Deletions cut 5 bases from V and 0 bases from J, with 10 bases between. The CDR3 region has the DNA TGTGCCAGCAGCCTCACGGTCGCGAACACCGGGGAGCTGTTTTTT. Protein: CASSLTVANTGELFF.

The V call is TRBV5-4, the J call TRBJ2-7; TRBD1 is a possible D gene (6 bases). From germline, CDR1 is SGHNT and CDR2 YYREEE (reference sequence). The CDR3 has 15 amino acids. The V end was cut by 0 bases, the J end by 3 bases, with 13 bases between. The CDR3 coding sequence is TGTGCCAGCAGCTTGGATGGGGGCTCTTACTACGAGCAGTACTTC. Translated, it gives CASSLDGGSYYEQYF.

The chain has TRBV30 and TRBJ2-7; D not resolved. This CDR3 region has 14 residues. Trimming cost V 0 bases and J 3 bases, with 12 bases left between them. The germline gives CDR1 GTSNPN, CDR2 SVGIG (reference sequence). The CDR3 reads CAWSVGRIYYEQYF. The CDR3 DNA reads TGTGCCTGGAGTGTGGGCAGGATATACTACGAGCAGTACTTC.

The V and J genes are TRBV6-5 and TRBJ1-1; D is undetermined. Germline CDR1 is MNHEY and CDR2 is SVGAGI. Trimming removed 7 bases at V and 4 bases at J, with 19 bases between. The CDR3 totals 15 residues. The CDR3 region is CASNRFEGLFTEAFF. CDR3 sequence (DNA): TGTGCCAGCAACCGATTCGAGGGTTTATTCACTGAAGCTTTCTTT.

The chain carries TRBV6-4 and TRBJ2-2; D not resolved. CDR1 and CDR2 (germline): MRHNA, SNTAGT. This CDR3 has 16 amino acids. The V end was cut by 1 base, the J end by 5 bases, with 14 bases between. CDR3 nucleotide sequence: TGTGCCAGCAGTGACTTAGCAAGAGGTAGTACCGGGGAGCTGTTTTTT. Translating gives CASSDLARGSTGELFF.

The chain has TRBV6-1 and TRBJ2-3, with D possibly being TRBD1 (5 bases). Germline assignment: CDR1 MNHNS and CDR2 SASEGT. CDR3 length: 14 amino acids. The germline V and J ends were trimmed by 8 bases and 2 bases, with 14 bases remaining between them. The CDR3 coding sequence is TGTGCCAGCCCCGACAGATTAGACACAGATACGCAGTATTTT. Protein: CASPDRLDTDTQYF.

The V call is TRBV5-4, the J call TRBJ2-7; a weak D match, TRBD2 (7 bases). V was shortened by 4 bases and J by 7 bases, with 15 bases between the two germline ends. Germline assignment: CDR1 SGHNT and CDR2 YYREEE (reference sequence). CDR3 length: 13 amino acids. This CDR3 reads CASSGGARREQYF. The DNA for the CDR3 is TGTGCCAGCAGCGGGGGGGCCCGTAGAGAGCAGTACTTC.

This sequence joins TRBV7-2 and TRBJ2-7, with 9 bases identical to TRBD2. J was trimmed by 3 bases and V by 8 bases; bases with no gene match: 5. The CDR3 is 13 amino acids. Per the germline V gene, CDR1 is SGHTA and CDR2 is FQGNSA. CDR3 residues: CASRLAGIYEQYF. The CDR3 DNA reads TGTGCCAGCCGGCTAGCGGGAATCTACGAGCAGTACTTC. The full variable domain, its missing parts supplied by reference TRBV7-2 and TRBJ2-7, is GAGVSQSPSNKVTEKGKDVELRCDPISGHTALYWYRQSLGQGLEFLIYFQGNSAPDKSGLPSDRFSAERTGGSVSTLTIQRTQQEDSAVYLCASRLAGIYEQYFGPGTRLTVT.

The chain couples TRBV4-2 to TRBJ1-5; no definite D call. Trimming cost V 4 bases and J 2 bases, with 12 bases left between them. CDR1 LGHNA and CDR2 YNFKEQ come from the germline V gene. The CDR3 spans 15 residues. CDR3 in amino acids: CASSLVAGGNQPQHF. The CDR3 DNA reads TGTGCCAGCAGCCTGGTAGCGGGCGGCAATCAGCCCCAGCATTTT.

The rearrangement uses TRBV7-9 and TRBJ1-2; 7 bases fit TRBD1. The ends lost 3 bases at V and 6 bases at J; junction bases unmatched: 4. The CDR3 is made up of 13 amino acids. CDR1 and CDR2 from the germline V gene are SEHNR and FQNEAQ (reference sequence). CDR3 in amino acids: CASSFEGANGYTF. The CDR3 nucleotides read TGTGCCAGCAGCTTCGAGGGGGCTAATGGCTACACCTTC.

This clone counts as medium-sized by frequency. This sample includes further DNA sequences coding for the same CDR3. The rearrangement links TRBV6-1 to TRBJ2-1; 7 positions agree with TRBD2. Trimming cost V 7 bases and J 3 bases; bases outside gene matches: 9. This CDR3 has 15 residues. Germline-derived CDR1 and CDR2 are MNHNS and SASEGT. CDR3 region: CASTGTAGDYNEQFF. CDR3 coding DNA: TGTGCCAGCACGGGGACGGCGGGAGACTACAATGAGCAGTTCTTC.

The chain recombines TRBV7-2 with TRBJ1-4; D may be TRBD1 (5 bases). V was clipped by 5 bases and J by 10 bases, with 8 bases between them. Germline V gene sequence: CDR1 SGHTA, CDR2 FQGNSA. This CDR3 has 11 amino acids. CDR3 protein: CASSPGGKLFF. For the CDR3, the DNA is TGTGCCAGCAGCCCGGGGGGAAAACTGTTTTTT.

The chain employs TRBV6-6 and TRBJ1-1; unclear D gene. Germline V gene lookup returns CDR1 MNHNY and CDR2 SVGAGI (reference sequence). The CDR3 length is 12 residues. V lost 7 bases to trimming and J lost 1 base, with 7 bases between them. The DNA for the CDR3 is TGTGCCAGCACCAACGGGAACACTGAAGCTTTCTTT. As protein: CASTNGNTEAFF.

The chain links TRBV25-1 to TRBJ2-1; 9 nucleotides match TRBD2. Germline CDR1 reads MGHDK; CDR2 reads SYGVNS. The V segment lost 4 bases and the J segment 9 bases; nucleotides outside the gene matches: 7. This CDR3 is 14 amino acids long. DNA for the CDR3: TGTGCCAGCAGTGTAGCGGGGGACCACGGTGAGCAGTTCTTC. Its protein product is CASSVAGDHGEQFF.

The V call is TRBV5-1, the J call TRBJ2-1; maybe TRBD2 (5 bases). The CDR3 has 14 amino acids. The germline V gene has CDR1 SGHRS and CDR2 YFSETQ. V lost 4 bases and J 3 bases, leaving 11 bases between the germline ends. CDR3 DNA: TGCGCCAGCAGCCCGGGGAGCGTCTACAATGAGCAGTTCTTC. Translating it yields CASSPGSVYNEQFF.

About this clone: Distinct nucleotide sequences in the sample also encode this CDR3. This rearrangement joins TRBV5-1 to TRBJ1-1, with D perhaps matching TRBD1 (6 bases). The CDR3 runs to 14 residues. The germline V gene has CDR1 SGHRS and CDR2 YFSETQ. The V end lost 0 bases, the J end lost 2 bases, and 8 bases lay between the germline ends. The CDR3 DNA reads as TGCGCCAGCAGCTTGGACAGGGCTAACACTGAAGCTTTCTTT. It specifies CASSLDRANTEAFF.

This chain uses TRBV27 with TRBJ2-7; TRBD1 matches 7 bases. J was trimmed by 2 bases and V by 3 bases; bases with no gene match: 7. CDR3 length: 15 residues. Germline loops: CDR1 MNHEY, CDR2 SMNVEV (reference sequence). The CDR3 DNA reads TGTGCCAGCAGTTTTCAGGGACAGTCGGCCTACGAGCAGTACTTC. Amino acid sequence: CASSFQGQSAYEQYF.

Written as DNA, the CDR3 is TGTGCCAGCAGCCCCGGGGGTGGATCTTATGCCTATGGCTACACCTTC. The encoded protein is CASSPGGGSYAYGYTF. The J gene is TRBJ1-2, the V gene TRBV5-6; D possibly corresponds to TRBD1 (5 bases). There are 16 residues in the CDR3. CDR1 is SGHDT and CDR2 is YYEEEE in the germline V gene. V lost 4 bases and J lost 4, with 20 bases in between.

The chain links TRBV18 to TRBJ2-3, with D tentatively TRBD2 (6 bases). The V end was cut by 2 bases, the J end by 6 bases, with 12 bases between. CDR1 is KGHSH, CDR2 LQKENI, per germline. The CDR3 covers 14 residues. The CDR3 nucleotides read TGTGCCAGCTCACCAGAAGGAGGGGCCGATACGCAGTATTTT. Translated: CASSPEGGADTQYF.

This chain uses TRBV27 with TRBJ2-7; 10 bases agree with TRBD2. With V trimmed by 4 bases and J by 4 bases, 7 bases remained unmatched. CDR1 and CDR2 from the germline V gene are MNHEY and SMNVEV (reference sequence). The CDR3 runs to 15 residues. The CDR3 region has the DNA TGTGCCAGCAGTTGGACTAGCGGCCTGTGGTACGAGCAGTACTTC. Its protein is CASSWTSGLWYEQYF.

This chain connects TRBV5-1 to TRBJ2-3, with 9 bases identical to TRBD2. After removal of 1 base from V and 5 bases from J, the junction contained 8 bases not matched to a gene. This CDR3 is 16 amino acids long. Germline V gene lookup returns CDR1 SGHRS and CDR2 YFSETQ. CDR3 protein: CASSLTLAGRVDTQYF. The CDR3 DNA reads as TGCGCCAGCAGCTTGACGCTAGCGGGGCGTGTAGATACGCAGTATTTT.

CDR3 sequence reads: CASSEDRAHYGYTF. CDR3 DNA sequence: TGTGCCAGCTCAGAGGACAGGGCCCACTATGGCTACACCTTC. The genes are TRBV18 and TRBJ1-2, with TRBD1 matching over 8 bases. The CDR3 runs 14 residues. The germline V gene encodes CDR1 KGHSH and CDR2 LQKENI. The junction had 5 bases not matched to a gene; V was cut back by 5 bases and J by 3 bases. The full variable domain, completed using reference TRBV18 and TRBJ1-2, is NAGVMQNPRHLVRRRGQEARLRCSPMKGHSHVYWYRQLPEEGLKFMVYLQKENIIDESGMPKERFSAEFPKEGPSILRIQQVVRGDSAAYFCASSEDRAHYGYTFGSGTRLTVV.

The V gene is TRBV6-1, the J gene TRBJ2-5; possible D gene TRBD1, 5 bases. This CDR3 region has 16 residues. Germline CDR1 reads MNHNS; CDR2 reads SASEGT. Trimming shortened V by 1 base and J by 5 bases, and 17 bases separated the two germline ends. CDR3 sequence reads: CASSEGLTQGLETQYF. The CDR3 DNA follows: TGTGCCAGCAGTGAAGGTCTTACCCAGGGCTTGGAGACCCAGTACTTC.

The chain employs TRBV9 and TRBJ2-1; 9 bases are shared with TRBD2. CDR3 length: 16 residues. Germline V gene data show CDR1 as SGDLS and CDR2 as YYNGEE. V shed 3 bases, J shed 5 bases, and the junction held 9 bases outside the gene matches. CDR3 sequence: CASSAGLAGPDNEQFF. The CDR3 bases are TGTGCCAGCAGCGCTGGGCTAGCGGGACCTGACAATGAGCAGTTCTTC.

The gene calls are TRBV5-1 and TRBJ1-1; D unresolved. The V and J ends lost 0 bases and 2 bases respectively, with 8 bases between them. The CDR3 has 14 residues. CDR1 and CDR2 (germline): SGHRS, YFSETQ. The CDR3 DNA reads as TGCGCCAGCAGCTTGGGTAGCGCTAACACTGAAGCTTTCTTT. Protein sequence: CASSLGSANTEAFF.

The CDR3 loop is CASAPGEPSEQFF. The CDR3 DNA is TGTGCCAGTGCGCCGGGGGAGCCATCAGAGCAGTTCTTC. V usage is TRBV6-1 and J usage is TRBJ2-1; tentatively, D is TRBD2 (6 bases). With 9 bases removed from V and 10 bases from J, the gap between germline ends came to 19 bases. Germline V gene data show CDR1 as MNHNS and CDR2 as SASEGT. This CDR3 is 13 amino acids long.

The V gene is TRBV27, the J gene TRBJ1-1; tentative D call: TRBD1 (5 bases). Trimming left V 8 bases short and J 4 bases short, with 8 bases between. The germline V gene encodes CDR1 MNHEY and CDR2 SMNVEV (reference sequence). The CDR3 extends over 11 amino acids. CDR3 sequence reads: CASSGGTEAFF. In DNA, the CDR3 is TGTGCCAGCTCGGGGGGCACTGAAGCTTTCTTT.